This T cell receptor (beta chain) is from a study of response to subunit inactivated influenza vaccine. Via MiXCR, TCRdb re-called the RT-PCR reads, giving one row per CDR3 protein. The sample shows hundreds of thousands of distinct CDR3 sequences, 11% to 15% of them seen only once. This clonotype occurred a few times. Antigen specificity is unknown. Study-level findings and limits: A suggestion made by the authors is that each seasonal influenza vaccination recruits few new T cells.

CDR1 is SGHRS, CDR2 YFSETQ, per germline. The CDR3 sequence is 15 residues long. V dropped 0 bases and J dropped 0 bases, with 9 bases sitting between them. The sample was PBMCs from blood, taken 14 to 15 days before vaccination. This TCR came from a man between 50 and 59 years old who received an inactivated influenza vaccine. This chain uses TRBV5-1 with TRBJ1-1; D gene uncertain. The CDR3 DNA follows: TGCGCCAGCAGCTTGGAAGCAGGCATGAACACTGAAGCTTTCTTT. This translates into CASSLEAGMNTEAFF.